This T cell receptor (beta chain) is from a study of blood T cell repertoires in COVID-19 (dated by TCRdb to about 2020). Some background on the complete study: The collaborator samples originated in the United States, Italy and Spain and spanned the acute and convalescent phases of COVID-19. Where available, HLA class I and class II types were obtained from metadata supplied by the sample provider rather than from assay-based typing. A freely available public database, intended as a resource for researchers studying the immune response to SARS-CoV-2, is where the repertoires were released. Samples came from the ongoing ImmuneRACE study (first 160 participants) plus 1,254 subjects from 6 global collaborators. The sample metadata nearly always contained a de-identified subject ID, COVID-19 status, age in years and sex. Deeply sampled blood TCRbeta repertoires from subjects exposed to, actively infected with, or recovered from COVID-19 were included in the dataset. The material from the prospective study consisted of cDNA or gDNA derived from T cells, B-cell-depleted T cells, or PBMCs. Overall study outcomes, separate from this receptor: Clinical and demographic metadata were provided uncurated, with the amount varying by source and participant.

Of note for this clone: The antigen it binds to is not known. No clone much larger than this one lies a single base away; base qualities are absent.

Another Seattle source contributed samples from volunteer blood donors who had recovered from COVID-19. The collaborating institutions used their own protocols to collect whole blood in K2EDTA tubes. For TCRbeta analysis, collaborators shipped samples in one of three forms: frozen whole blood, isolated PBMCs, or DNA extracted from either of those sample types. The immunoSEQ Assay, a bias-controlled multiplex PCR, was used to amplify TCRbeta CDR3 regions from genomic DNA. In the authors' own workflow: Within the assay, amplification of reference gene primers was used to estimate how many nucleated cells each sample contained. Sequence reads were collapsed and filtered to measure the absolute abundance of every unique TCRbeta CDR3 rearrangement. For each sample, productive Simpson clonality was calculated as the square root of Simpson's diversity index across productive rearrangements. TCRdb holds this immuneACCESS table with in-frame rearrangements only. Some clones are missing; in checked studies, unresolved V genes explain under half, and the rest has no known cause. From that table come the V and J calls and clone size; the DNA was used to work out D and trimming. In all, the sample holds roughly 250,000 clones, and more than 70% of those were seen once. The top ten hold approximately 2.2% of the sample.

Reading from cysteine to phenylalanine, the CDR3 counts 13 amino acids. Only the CDR3 DNA is retained, 39 bases long and in frame from the first base. The germline V gene (reference sequence) sets CDR1 to LGHDT and CDR2 to YNNKEL. V is cut by 1 base and J by 5 bases, and the space between the germline ends is 8 bases. The TCR comes from a woman in her forties who had recovered from COVID-19. The sequence is built from TRBV3-1 (or the pseudogene TRBV3-2) and TRBJ1-2, with the identity of the D gene unclear. Sequenced sample: peripheral blood. CDR3 sequence: CASSQGQLYGYTF. The DNA sequence is as follows: TGTGCCAGCAGCCAAGGCCAACTTTATGGCTACACCTTC.